These 13 T cell receptor beta chains originate from one sample sequenced in a study of cytomegalovirus exposure and HLA in healthy donors. The PCR was carried out with 60 Vbeta primers and 13 Jbeta primers. The protocol was immunoSEQ multiplex PCR, while the TCRdb copy is restricted to in-frame clones and leaves out a portion. Its table records about 190,000 clones. Sequenced sample: PBMCs. The origin of the receptors is a young man in good health and CMV-seronegative.

J is TRBJ2-7 and V is TRBV27, with D maybe TRBD2 (5 bases). V shed 0 bases and J shed 5 bases, with 14 bases lying between them. This CDR3 is 15 amino acids long. From germline, CDR1 is MNHEY and CDR2 SMNVEV (reference sequence). CDR3 amino acids: CASSLSSGFPHEQYF. For the CDR3, the DNA is TGTGCCAGCAGTTTATCTTCGGGGTTTCCCCACGAGCAGTACTTC.

The CDR3 loop reads CASWATSYEQYF. The CDR3 DNA sequence: TGTGCTTCGTGGGCAACTTCCTACGAGCAGTACTTC. The chain uses TRBV30 and TRBJ2-7; D is uncertain. This CDR3 has 12 amino acids. CDR1 is GTSNPN and CDR2 is SVGIG in the germline V gene (reference sequence).

The rearrangement joins TRBV21-1 to TRBJ1-3; the table's D call TRBD1 went unverified against the DNA. TRBV21-1 is recorded as a pseudogene. The CDR3 covers 17 residues. The CDR3 bases are TGTGCCAGCAGCAAAGGACTCCAAGACAGCTCTGGAAACACCATATATTTT. This translates into CASSKGLQDSSGNTIYF.

The chain couples TRBV27 to TRBJ2-1; 8 nucleotides agree with TRBD2. Germline values: CDR1 MNHEY, CDR2 SMNVEV (reference sequence). The CDR3 spans 14 residues. The V and J ends lost 5 bases and 4 bases, in that order; junction bases with no gene match: 4. The CDR3 region has the DNA TGTGCCAGCAGTCTGCGCGGGGGGTACAATGAGCAGTTCTTC. Its protein is CASSLRGGYNEQFF.

The CDR3 region has the DNA TGCGCCAGCAGCTTGAGGGTACAGGCAGATACGCAGTATTTT. Translated, it gives CASSLRVQADTQYF. This chain connects TRBV5-1 to TRBJ2-3; tentatively, D is TRBD1 (5 bases). This CDR3 has 14 residues. Per germline, CDR1 SGHRS and CDR2 YFSETQ. V lost 1 base and J lost 4, with 10 bases in between. The full variable domain, completed using reference TRBV5-1 and TRBJ2-3, is KAGVTQTPRYLIKTRGQQVTLSCSPISGHRSVSWYQQTPGQGLQFLFEYFSETQRNKGNFPGRFSGRQFSNSRSEMNVSTLELGDSALYLCASSLRVQADTQYFGPGTRLTVL.

The V call is TRBV9, the J call TRBJ1-1; D is unclear. The CDR3 length is 12 residues. The V and J ends lost 0 bases and 8 bases respectively, with 8 bases between them. Per germline, CDR1 SGDLS and CDR2 YYNGEE. The CDR3 sequence is CASSVGAEEAFF. CDR3 bases: TGTGCCAGCAGCGTAGGGGCAGAAGAAGCTTTCTTT.

The chain couples TRBV6-5 to TRBJ1-1; D possibly corresponds to TRBD1 (5 bases). Deletions cut 6 bases from V and 10 bases from J, with 18 bases between. Germline lookup yields CDR1 MNHEY and CDR2 SVGAGI. The CDR3 contains 13 residues. The CDR3 nucleotides are TGTGCCAGCAGGGCCGGACACCGGCGTCCAGCTTTCTTT. It specifies CASRAGHRRPAFF.

The rearrangement uses TRBV2 and TRBJ2-4, with a weak D call TRBD1 (5 bases). V was cut by 3 bases and J by 0 bases, with 12 bases left in between. The CDR3 totals 16 residues. Germline V gene lookup returns CDR1 SNHLY and CDR2 FYNNEI. This chain's CDR3 is CASSDGQGLAKNIQYF. The CDR3 DNA sequence: TGTGCCAGCAGTGACGGGCAGGGCCTAGCCAAAAACATTCAGTACTTC.

The chain couples TRBV27 to TRBJ2-7; D may be TRBD2 (6 bases). V was clipped by 6 bases and J by 2 bases, with 17 bases between them. Per the germline V gene, CDR1 is MNHEY and CDR2 is SMNVEV (reference sequence). The CDR3 runs 15 residues. The CDR3 DNA is TGTGCCAGCAGCTTGGCCTTTGGGACTGCCTACGAGCAGTACTTC. Its protein is CASSLAFGTAYEQYF.

The CDR3 DNA reads TGCGCCAGCAGCTTGGATTCCCTGGGCCGGGGATCCTACGAGCAGTACTTC. As protein: CASSLDSLGRGSYEQYF. The chain couples TRBV5-1 to TRBJ2-5, with a tentative D call TRBD2 (5 bases). Near its end, the DNA agrees better with TRBJ2-7, so the J call may be wrong. CDR1 and CDR2 (germline): SGHRS, YFSETQ. The CDR3 spans 17 residues.

V and J are TRBV9 and TRBJ1-2; no firm D call. Germline V CDR1 and CDR2: SGDLS, YYNGEE. Trimming removed 0 bases at V and 1 base at J, with 13 bases between. The CDR3 has 16 residues. The CDR3 nucleotides are TGTGCCAGCAGCGTAGGAGGCAGCTCCTATAACTATGGCTACACCTTC. It specifies CASSVGGSSYNYGYTF. The complete variable domain, with remaining parts taken from reference TRBV9 and TRBJ1-2, reads DSGVTQTPKHLITATGQRVTLRCSPRSGDLSVYWYQQSLDQGLQFLIQYYNGEERAKGNILERFSAQQFPDLHSELNLSSLELGDSALYFCASSVGGSSYNYGYTFGSGTRLTVV.

This chain joins TRBV19 and TRBJ2-3; 10 bases map to TRBD2. Germline loops: CDR1 LNHDA, CDR2 SQIVND (reference sequence). CDR3 length equals 18 residues. The trim removed 6 bases at V and 1 base at J, leaving 13 bases unmatched. CDR3 sequence (DNA): TGTGCCAGTAGCGATATAGCGGGGGGCCGGCTCGGCACAGATACGCAGTATTTT. Translated: CASSDIAGGRLGTDTQYF.

The CDR3 region is CAWGWGTLDEQYF. The CDR3 nucleotides read TGTGCCTGGGGTTGGGGGACTCTGGACGAGCAGTACTTC. This chain uses TRBV30 with TRBJ2-5; possible D gene TRBD2, 6 bases. The closer fit of TRBJ2-7 to the DNA end suggests the J call may be wrong. This CDR3 is built from 13 residues. The V gene's germline CDR1 is GTSNPN and CDR2 SVGIG (reference sequence).